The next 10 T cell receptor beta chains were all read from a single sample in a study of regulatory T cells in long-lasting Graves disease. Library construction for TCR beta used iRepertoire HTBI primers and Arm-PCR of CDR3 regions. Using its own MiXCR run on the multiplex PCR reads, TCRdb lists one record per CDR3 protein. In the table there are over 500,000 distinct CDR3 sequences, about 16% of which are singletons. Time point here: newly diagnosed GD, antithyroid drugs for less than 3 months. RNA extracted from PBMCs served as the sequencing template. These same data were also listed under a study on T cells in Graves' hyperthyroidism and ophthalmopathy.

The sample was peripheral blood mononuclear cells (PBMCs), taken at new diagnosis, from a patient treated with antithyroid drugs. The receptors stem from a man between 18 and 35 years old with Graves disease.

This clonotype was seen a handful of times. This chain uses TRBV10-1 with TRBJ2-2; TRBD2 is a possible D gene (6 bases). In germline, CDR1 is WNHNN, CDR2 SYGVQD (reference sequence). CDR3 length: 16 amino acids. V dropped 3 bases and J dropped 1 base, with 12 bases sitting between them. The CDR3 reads CASSDGGAMNTGELFF. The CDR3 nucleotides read TGCGCCAGCAGTGATGGAGGGGCCATGAACACCGGGGAGCTGTTTTTT.

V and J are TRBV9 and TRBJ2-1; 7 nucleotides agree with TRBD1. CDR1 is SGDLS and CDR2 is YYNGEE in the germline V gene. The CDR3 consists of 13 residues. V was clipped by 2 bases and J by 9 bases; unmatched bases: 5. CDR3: CASSVGTASEQFF. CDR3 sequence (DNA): TGTGCCAGCAGCGTGGGGACAGCTTCTGAGCAGTTCTTC.

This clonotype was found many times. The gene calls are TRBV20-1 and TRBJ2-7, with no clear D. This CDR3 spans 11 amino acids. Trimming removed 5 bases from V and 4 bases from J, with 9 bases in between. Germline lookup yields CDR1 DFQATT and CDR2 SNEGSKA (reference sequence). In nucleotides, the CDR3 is TGCAGTGCTCCACTTGGGTACGAGCAGTACTTC. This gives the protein CSAPLGYEQYF.

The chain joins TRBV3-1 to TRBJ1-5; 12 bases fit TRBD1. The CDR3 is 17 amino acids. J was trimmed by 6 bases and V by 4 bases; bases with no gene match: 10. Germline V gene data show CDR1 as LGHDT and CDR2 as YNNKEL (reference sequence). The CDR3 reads CASSLGTGGDLGQPQHF. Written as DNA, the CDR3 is TGTGCCAGCAGCCTAGGGACAGGGGGCGATCTTGGTCAGCCCCAGCATTTT.

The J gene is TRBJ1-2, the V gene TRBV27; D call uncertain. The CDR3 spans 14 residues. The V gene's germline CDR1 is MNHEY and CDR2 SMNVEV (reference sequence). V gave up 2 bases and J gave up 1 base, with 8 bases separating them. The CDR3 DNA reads TGTGCCAGCAGTTTAGGTGTAGGTAACTATGGCTACACCTTC. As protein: CASSLGVGNYGYTF.

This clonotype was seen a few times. The DNA of the CDR3 is TGTGCCAGCAGCTCGACAGGGGCGAACATTCAGTACTTC. The encoded protein is CASSSTGANIQYF. The V gene is TRBV5-6, the J gene TRBJ2-4; 8 bases map to TRBD1. CDR3 size: 13 residues. V gave up 3 bases and J gave up 7 bases; unmatched junction bases: 3. Per the germline V gene, CDR1 is SGHDT and CDR2 is YYEEEE.

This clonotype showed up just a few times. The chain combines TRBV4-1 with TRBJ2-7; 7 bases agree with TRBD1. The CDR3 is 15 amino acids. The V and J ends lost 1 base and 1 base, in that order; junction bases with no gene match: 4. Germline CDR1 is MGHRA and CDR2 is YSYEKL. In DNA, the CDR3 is TGCGCCAGCAGCCAAGGTTTGGGACAGTCCTACGAGCAGTACTTC. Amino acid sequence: CASSQGLGQSYEQYF.

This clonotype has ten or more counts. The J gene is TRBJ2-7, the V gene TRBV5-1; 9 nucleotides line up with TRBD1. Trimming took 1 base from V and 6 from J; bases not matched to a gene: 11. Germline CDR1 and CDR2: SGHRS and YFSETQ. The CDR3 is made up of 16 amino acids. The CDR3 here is CASSLIYTGTGIEQYF. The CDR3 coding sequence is TGCGCCAGCAGCTTGATATATACCGGGACAGGGATCGAGCAGTACTTC.

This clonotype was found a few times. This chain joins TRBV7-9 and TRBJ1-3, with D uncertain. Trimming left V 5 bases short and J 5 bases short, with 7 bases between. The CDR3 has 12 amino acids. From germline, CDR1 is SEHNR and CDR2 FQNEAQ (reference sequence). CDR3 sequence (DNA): TGTGCCAGCAGCCTTCAAAGAAACACCATATATTTT. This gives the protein CASSLQRNTIYF.

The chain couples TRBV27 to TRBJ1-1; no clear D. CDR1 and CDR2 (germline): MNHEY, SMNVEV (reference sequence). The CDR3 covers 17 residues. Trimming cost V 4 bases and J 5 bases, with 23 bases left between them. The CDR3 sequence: CASSSYLVIGDRTEAFF. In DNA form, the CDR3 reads TGTGCCAGCAGTTCATATCTAGTAATCGGGGATCGGACTGAAGCTTTCTTT.